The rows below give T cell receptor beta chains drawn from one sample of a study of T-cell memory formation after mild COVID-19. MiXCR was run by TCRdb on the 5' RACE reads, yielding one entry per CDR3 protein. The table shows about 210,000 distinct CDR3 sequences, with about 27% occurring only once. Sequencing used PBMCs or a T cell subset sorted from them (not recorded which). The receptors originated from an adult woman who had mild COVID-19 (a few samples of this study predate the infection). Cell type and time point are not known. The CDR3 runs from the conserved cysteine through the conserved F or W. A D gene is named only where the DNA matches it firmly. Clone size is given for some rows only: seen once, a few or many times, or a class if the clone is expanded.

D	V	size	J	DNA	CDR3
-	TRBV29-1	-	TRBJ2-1	TGCAGCGGTGCGGACCTAGCTGAGGTGAACAATGAGCAGTTCTTC	CSGADLAEVNNEQFF
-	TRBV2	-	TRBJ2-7	TGTGCCAGCAGTAAAGAACAGGGTGGCGACTACGAGCAGTACTTC	CASSKEQGGDYEQYF
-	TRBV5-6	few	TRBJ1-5	TGTGCCAGCAGCCGCCAACGGTGGGGGGGTCAGCCCCAGCATTTT	CASSRQRWGGQPQHF
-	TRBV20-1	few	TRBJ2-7	TGCAGTGCTAGAGGAGGGTTAACCTACGAGCAGTACTTC	CSARGGLTYEQYF
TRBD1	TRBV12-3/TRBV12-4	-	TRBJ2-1	TGTGCCAGCACACCCCTGGCCCGGCCAGGGGCAGGGGGTGAGCAGTTCTTC	CASTPLARPGAGGEQFF
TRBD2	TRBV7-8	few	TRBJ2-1	TGTGCCAGCAGCGCTAGCGGGGGGAGCTACAATGAGCAGTTCTTC	CASSASGGSYNEQFF
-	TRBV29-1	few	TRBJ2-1	TGCAGCGTTGGACGGGGGAGCTACAATGAGCAGTTCTTC	CSVGRGSYNEQFF
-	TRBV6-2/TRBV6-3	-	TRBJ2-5	TGTGCCAGCAGCTCAGGCCCCCAGGGGCAAGAGACCCAGTACTTC	CASSSGPQGQETQYF
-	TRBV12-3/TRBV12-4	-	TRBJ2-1	TGTGCCAGCAGCCTGAGGAGGGGGAGAGGCAATGAGCAGTTCTTC	CASSLRRGRGNEQFF
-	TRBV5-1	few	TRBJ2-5	TGCGCCAGCCGCCCGCAGAGGGGATGGGAGACCCAGTACTTC	CASRPQRGWETQYF
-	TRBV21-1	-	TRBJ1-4	TGTGCCAGCAGCTTACCCGAGGGCTTAACTAATGAAAAACTGTTTTTT	CASSLPEGLTNEKLFF
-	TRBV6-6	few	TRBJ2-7	TGTGCCAGCAGTTACTCGTTGCAGCTACCTTCCTACGAGCAGTACTTC	CASSYSLQLPSYEQYF
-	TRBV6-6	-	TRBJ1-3	TGTGCCAGCAGTTACTCCCAGGCGGTGCCTCAGCCCATATATTTT	CASSYSQAVPQPIYF
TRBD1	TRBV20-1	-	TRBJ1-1	TGCAGTGCTAGCCGGGACAGAGTGAACACTGAAGCTTTCTTT	CSASRDRVNTEAFF
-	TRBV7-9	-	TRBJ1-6	TGTGCCAGCAGCTTAGCGCGGACTTTCTCCTATAATTCACCCCTCCACTTT	CASSLARTFSYNSPLHF
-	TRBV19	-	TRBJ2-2	TGTGCCAGTAGTATGTCGGGACAGATAGTGCAGACTAGACGGACCGGGGAGCTGTTTTTT	CASSMSGQIVQTRRTGELFF
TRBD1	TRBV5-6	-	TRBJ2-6	TGTGCCAGCAGCCCCAGGGACAGGGGGCAAACTGGGGCCAACGTCCTGACTTTC	CASSPRDRGQTGANVLTF
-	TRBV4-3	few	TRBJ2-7	TGCGCCAGCAGCCAGGCGGGACCTACGAGCTCCTACGAGCAGTACTTC	CASSQAGPTSSYEQYF
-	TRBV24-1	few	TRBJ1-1	TGTGCCACCAGTGATTTGAACACTGAAGCTTTCTTT	CATSDLNTEAFF
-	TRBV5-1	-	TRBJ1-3	TGCGCCAGCAGCTTGGGCCCGAAGACAGGAGGAAACACCATATATTTT	CASSLGPKTGGNTIYF
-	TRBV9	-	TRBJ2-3	TGTGCCAGCAGCGTACAGGGGCAGACGGGCCGAGATACGCAGTATTTT	CASSVQGQTGRDTQYF
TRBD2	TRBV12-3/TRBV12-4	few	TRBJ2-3	TGTGCCAGCAGTTTCCTAGCGGGAGTGTCTACAGATACGCAGTATTTT	CASSFLAGVSTDTQYF
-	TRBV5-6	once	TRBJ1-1	TGTGCCAGCAGCTTGCGGGCAACCGGCGGGTACACTGAAGCTTTCTTT	CASSLRATGGYTEAFF
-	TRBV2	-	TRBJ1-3	TGTGCCAGCACTACTGAATTAACTGGAAACACCATATATTTT	CASTTELTGNTIYF
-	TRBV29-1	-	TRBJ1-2	TGCAGCGTTACCCTAGGGCCCCCTTCGAACTATGGCTACACCTTC	CSVTLGPPSNYGYTF
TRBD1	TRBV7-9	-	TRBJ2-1	TGCGCCAGCAGCCTTGGACAGGGATACAATGAGCAGTTCTTC	CASSLGQGYNEQFF
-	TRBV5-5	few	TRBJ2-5	TGTGCCAGCAGCTTGGTCTCGGGGGCGATGGGCCAAGAGACCCAGTACTTC	CASSLVSGAMGQETQYF
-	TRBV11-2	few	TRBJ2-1	TGTGCCAGCAGCTTAGATCTTAATAGCGGAGCCTACAATGAGCAGTTCTTC	CASSLDLNSGAYNEQFF
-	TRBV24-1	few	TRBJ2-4	TGTGCCACCAGCGCGAACGACCACACAAAAAACATTCAGTACTTC	CATSANDHTKNIQYF
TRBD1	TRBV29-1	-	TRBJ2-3	TGCAGCGTTAGCAGGGGGCCGGGAGATACGCAGTATTTT	CSVSRGPGDTQYF
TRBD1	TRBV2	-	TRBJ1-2	TGTGCCAGCAGGATGACAGGGAACTATGGCTACACCTTC	CASRMTGNYGYTF
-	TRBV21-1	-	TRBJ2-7	TGTGCCAGCAGCAAAAAGGCACAGGGAAAATCCTACGAGCAGTACTTC	CASSKKAQGKSYEQYF
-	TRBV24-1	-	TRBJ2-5	TGTGCCACCAGTGATTTAAAGGGAAACCAAGAGACCCAGTACTTC	CATSDLKGNQETQYF
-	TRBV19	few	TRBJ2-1	TGTGCCAGTAGTATAAGCCAGGGGGGATACAATGAGCAGTTCTTC	CASSISQGGYNEQFF
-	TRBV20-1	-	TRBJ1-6	TGCAGTGCTTCCACGTTCTCCTATAATTCACCCCTCCACTTT	CSASTFSYNSPLHF
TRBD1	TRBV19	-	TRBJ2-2	TGTGCCAGCGATACGCCGGGACAGGGGAACACCGGGGAGCTGTTTTTT	CASDTPGQGNTGELFF
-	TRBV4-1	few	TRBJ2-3	TGCGCCAGCAGCCAAGTACTAGGGAGTACAGATACGCAGTATTTT	CASSQVLGSTDTQYF
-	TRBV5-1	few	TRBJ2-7	TGCGCCAGCAGCATAGACTGGGGGACCTACGAGCAGTACTTC	CASSIDWGTYEQYF
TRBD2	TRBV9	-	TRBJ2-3	TGTGCCAGCAGCGTAGGCGGCGGGGGTGCGGATACGCAGTATTTT	CASSVGGGGADTQYF
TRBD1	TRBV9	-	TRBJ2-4	TGTGCCAGCAGCGTGGGCCTTAGACAGGGGCTAGCCAAAAACATTCAGTACTTC	CASSVGLRQGLAKNIQYF
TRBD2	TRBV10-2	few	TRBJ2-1	TGCGCCAGCAGGGATAGCGGGAGGGTTAATGAGCAGTTCTTC	CASRDSGRVNEQFF
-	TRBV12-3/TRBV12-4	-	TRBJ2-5	TGTGCCAGCAGCCTTCTGACCGGAGAGACCCAGTACTTC	CASSLLTGETQYF
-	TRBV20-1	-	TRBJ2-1	TGCAGTGCTTCCCGGGACTCCTACTACAATGAGCAGTTCTTC	CSASRDSYYNEQFF
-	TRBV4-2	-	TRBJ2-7	TGTGCCAGCAGCCAAGATTGGTCAGGGGACTACGAGCAGTACTTC	CASSQDWSGDYEQYF
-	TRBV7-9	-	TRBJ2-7	TGTGCCAGCAGCCCGAGGGTAGCTAGATCCTACGAGCAGTACTTC	CASSPRVARSYEQYF
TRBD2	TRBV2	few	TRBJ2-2	TGTGCCAGCATCGAGGTGGGGGGGGAGGCCGGGGAGCTGTTTTTT	CASIEVGGEAGELFF
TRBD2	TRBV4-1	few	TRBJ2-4	TGCGCCAGCAGCCACCCTGGGACTAGCGGGGGGACCAAAAACATTCAGTACTTC	CASSHPGTSGGTKNIQYF
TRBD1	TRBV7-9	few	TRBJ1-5	TGTGCCAGCAGCCATACAGGGGAGGCCCAGCATTTT	CASSHTGEAQHF
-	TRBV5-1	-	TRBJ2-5	TGCGCCAGCAGCTTGGGATTCGGAGAGACCCAGTACTTC	CASSLGFGETQYF
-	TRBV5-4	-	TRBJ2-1	TGTGCCAGCAGCTTAACAGGGTACAATGAGCAGTTCTTC	CASSLTGYNEQFF
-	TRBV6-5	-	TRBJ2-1	TGTGCCAGCAGTTACGCGGCGGGGGCGCACAATGAGCAGTTCTTC	CASSYAAGAHNEQFF
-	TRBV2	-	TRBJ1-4	TGTGCCAGCAGTGGGTTGGAAGTGGGAAAACTGTTTTTT	CASSGLEVGKLFF
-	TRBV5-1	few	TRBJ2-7	TGCGCCAGCAGCGTGTCCGGGCCTCCCTACGAGCAGTACTTC	CASSVSGPPYEQYF
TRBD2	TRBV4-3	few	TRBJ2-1	TGCGCCAGCAGCCAGGACGGGACTACCTACAATGAGCAGTTCTTC	CASSQDGTTYNEQFF
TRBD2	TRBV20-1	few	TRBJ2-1	TGCAGTGCTAGAGTTCTAGCGGACTACAATGAGCAGTTCTTC	CSARVLADYNEQFF
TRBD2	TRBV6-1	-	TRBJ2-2	TGTGCCAGCAGTGCGATACTAGCGACCGGGGAGCTGTTTTTT	CASSAILATGELFF
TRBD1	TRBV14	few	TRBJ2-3	TGTGCCAGCAGCCGGGACAGGGGGACAGATACGCAGTATTTT	CASSRDRGTDTQYF